This record looks at one T cell receptor (beta chain) sequence and its context. The protocol was immunoSEQ multiplex PCR, while the TCRdb copy is restricted to in-frame clones and leaves out a portion. The sample lists over 15,000 clones; around two thirds were seen once. This record comes from a study of PD-1 and CTLA-4 blockade in melanoma. CDR1 and CDR2 from the germline V gene are MNHEY and SMNVEV (reference sequence). Trimming shortened V by 2 bases and J by 0 bases, and 10 bases separated the two germline ends. The CDR3 is 16 amino acids. V usage is TRBV27 and J usage is TRBJ2-2, with D possibly being TRBD2 (5 bases). This clonotype was sampled from a human donor with melanoma. Sequenced here: CD8+ T cells from peripheral blood, sampled from a patient given anti-PD-1 treatment. The CDR3 here is CASSLTATTNTGELFF. CDR3 in DNA: TGTGCCAGCAGTTTAACGGCGACTACGAACACCGGGGAGCTGTTTTTT.